Listed below are T cell receptor beta chains from one sample, sequenced in a study of T cells in Graves' hyperthyroidism and ophthalmopathy. TCRdb re-called the multiplex PCR reads through MiXCR, storing one row per CDR3 protein. The table lists about 680,000 distinct CDR3 sequences, around 40% of them singletons. Material for sequencing was blood. The receptors shown here come from a woman in her 40s with Graves' hyperthyroidism. Each CDR3 is given with its conserved first and last residue. The D gene is left open where the match is weak. Where a row states a size, it is once, few, many or the class of an expanded clone; other rows omit it.

TRBJ1-1 many TRBV6-6 NA CASSSEETNTEAFF TGTGCCAGCAGTTCGGAGGAGACGAACACTGAAGCTTTCTTT
TRBJ2-7 many TRBV19 TRBD1 CASSSRRGQGGYEQYF TGTGCCAGTAGTTCTCGTAGGGGACAGGGTGGCTACGAGCAGTACTTC
TRBJ2-3 once TRBV20-1 TRBD2 CSARLAGGPDTQYF TGCAGTGCCCGACTAGCGGGAGGACCAGATACGCAGTATTTT
TRBJ2-7 NA TRBV20-1 TRBD1 CSAPPGQNSYEQYF TGCAGTGCACCGCCGGGACAGAACTCCTACGAGCAGTACTTC
TRBJ2-2 NA TRBV29-1 NA CSEGAADSGELFF TGCAGTGAAGGGGCAGCCGACAGCGGGGAGCTGTTTTTT
TRBJ2-5 many TRBV9 TRBD1 CASSRQGTQETQYF TGTGCCAGCAGCAGACAGGGGACTCAAGAGACCCAGTACTTC
TRBJ1-2 many TRBV19 NA CATKPGTINYGYTF TGTGCCACCAAGCCCGGGACAATCAACTATGGCTACACCTTC
TRBJ1-1 NA TRBV25-1 NA CASSLPGRNTEAFF TGTGCCAGCAGTTTACCGGGACGGAACACTGAAGCTTTCTTT
TRBJ2-6 few TRBV10-3 NA CAISDPGTTF TGTGCCATCAGTGACCCCGGGACAACTTTC
TRBJ1-4 few TRBV13 NA CASSDGINEKLFF TGTGCCAGCAGCGACGGGATTAATGAAAAACTGTTTTTT
TRBJ1-1 many TRBV6-6 TRBD1 CASSTGQENTEAFF TGTGCCAGCAGTACGGGACAGGAAAACACTGAAGCTTTCTTT
TRBJ1-2 NA TRBV10-3 NA CAIRTRGYGGYTF TGTGCCATCAGGACGAGGGGCTACGGTGGCTACACCTTC
TRBJ1-1 NA TRBV5-1 NA CASSFESLNTEAFF TGCGCCAGCAGCTTTGAGAGCTTGAACACTGAAGCTTTCTTT
TRBJ1-3 NA TRBV7-6 TRBD1 CASSPGAGQGNTIYF TGTGCCAGCAGCCCGGGGGCGGGACAGGGGAACACCATATATTTT
TRBJ1-2 NA TRBV29-1 NA CSVGLTVSPDGYTF TGCAGCGTGGGGCTCACAGTCTCACCGGATGGCTACACCTTC
TRBJ1-2 many TRBV5-6 TRBD1 CASRMTGGYGYTF TGTGCCAGCAGGATGACAGGGGGCTATGGCTACACCTTC
TRBJ2-7 NA TRBV5-1 TRBD1 CASSHRDRAGLRAYF TGTGCCAGCAGCCACCGGGACAGGGCGGGTCTACGAGCGTACTTC
TRBJ1-2 many TRBV5-4 NA CASSPGWNGYTF TGTGCCAGCAGTCCAGGGTGGAATGGCTACACCTTC
TRBJ2-7 NA TRBV9 NA CASSLTWGYSSYEQYF TGTGCCAGCAGCTTGACCTGGGGATATAGCTCCTACGAGCAGTACTTC